Listed below are T cell receptor beta chains from one sample, sequenced in a study of PD-L1 blockade in urothelial cancer. Assay used: immunoSEQ multiplex PCR; TCRdb lists only in-frame clones, some missing. The table lists about 110,000 clones, approximately 90% of them singletons. The specimen comprised PBMCs, sampled around atezolizumab (anti-PD-L1) treatment. All receptors come from a man between 60 and 75 years old with urothelial cancer. The CDR3 runs from the conserved cysteine through the conserved F or W. A D gene is named only where the DNA matches it firmly. Some rows mark clone size as missing; the rest say once, few, many or name a class of expanded clone.

TRBV20-1	TRBD1	NA	TRBJ1-3	TGCAGTGCGGGGACAGGGGGAACCATATATTTT	CSAGTGGTIYF
TRBV5-1	NA	NA	TRBJ2-7	TGCGCCAGCAGCTTGGTACGGGGAGAATCAACAGGGAACGAGCAGTACTTC	CASSLVRGESTGNEQYF
TRBV7-9	NA	NA	TRBJ1-1	TGTGCCAGCAGCTTACGGCAGGGGTTTGAAGCTTTCTTT	CASSLRQGFEAFF
TRBV11-2	NA	NA	TRBJ2-1	TGTGCCAGCAGCGCGGGGAGCGGATACAATGAGCAGTTCTTC	CASSAGSGYNEQFF
TRBV6-5	TRBD1	NA	TRBJ2-5	TGTGCCAGCAGCCGACAGGGTTCACAAGAGACCCAGTACTTC	CASSRQGSQETQYF
TRBV7-6	NA	NA	TRBJ2-7	TGTGCCAGCAGCTCCCGAGCTGGGCCCAGCACCTACGAGCAGTACTTC	CASSSRAGPSTYEQYF
TRBV19	NA	NA	TRBJ2-5	TGTGCCAGTAGTCCGCCCCCGACAGTGGAGACCCAGTACTTC	CASSPPPTVETQYF
TRBV28	TRBD1	NA	TRBJ2-7	TGTGCCAGCAGTTCCCCGGGACAGGGAGCCCCCGAGCAGTACTTC	CASSSPGQGAPEQYF
TRBV5-1	NA	NA	TRBJ1-3	TGCGCCAGCAGCCCCGAGGGGGCTGGAAACACCATATATTTT	CASSPEGAGNTIYF
TRBV19	TRBD1	NA	TRBJ2-5	TGTGCCAGCAGACAGGGGTTGGAGACCCAGTACTTC	CASRQGLETQYF
TRBV15	NA	NA	TRBJ2-5	TGTGCCACCAGCAGAGCTCGAACCCGGGAGACCCAGTACTTC	CATSRARTRETQYF
TRBV6-5	TRBD1	NA	TRBJ1-6	TGTGCCAGCAGGTCCGGGACAGGCGTATCACCCCTCCACTTT	CASRSGTGVSPLHF
TRBV7-8	TRBD2	once	TRBJ2-7	TGTGCCAGCAGCTCCAGGGAACTAGCGGAAGTCAGCTCCTACGAGCAGTACTTC	CASSSRELAEVSSYEQYF
TRBV2	TRBD2	NA	TRBJ2-2	TGTGCCAGCATTAGCGGGAGGGCCGCCGGGGAGCTGTTTTTT	CASISGRAAGELFF
TRBV4-3	NA	NA	TRBJ2-1	TGCGCCAGCAGCCAACTCCGGACAGGAGGGGATGAGCAGTTCTTC	CASSQLRTGGDEQFF
TRBV10-2	NA	NA	TRBJ2-7	TGCGCCAGCAGTGAGGCCCGGACTGGGCGCTACGAGCAGTACTTC	CASSEARTGRYEQYF
TRBV28	NA	NA	TRBJ1-5	TGTGCCAGCAGTACGGCCGGCTTAATTGACTCGGAATGGAATCAGCCCCAGCATTTT	CASSTAGLIDSEWNQPQHF
TRBV5-6	TRBD2	NA	TRBJ2-7	TGTGCCAGCAGCACCGGACTAGCGGAATCCTACGAGCAGTACTTC	CASSTGLAESYEQYF
TRBV11-2	TRBD1	NA	TRBJ1-1	TGTGCCACCTCCGGGACAGGGGACACTGAAGCTTTCTTT	CATSGTGDTEAFF
TRBV5-1	NA	once	TRBJ1-1	TGCGCCAGCAGCTTGGCCGTCATGGGAAGCGGAACTGAAGCTTTCTTT	CASSLAVMGSGTEAFF
TRBV6-5	NA	NA	TRBJ2-1	TGTGCCACCGCAGAAGGCCGGGGAATAGACAATGAGCAGTTCTTC	CATAEGRGIDNEQFF
TRBV25-1	NA	NA	TRBJ2-3	TGTGCCAGCAGTGAGGAAGGACAGGGGACTAGATTAGATACGCAGTATTTT	CASSEEGQGTRLDTQYF
TRBV5-1	NA	NA	TRBJ2-1	TGCGCCAGCAGCTTGGAGCGCAGTAATAATGAGCAGTTCTTC	CASSLERSNNEQFF
TRBV4-1	NA	NA	TRBJ2-7	TGCGCCAGCAGCCAACAGGGGTTCAACGAGCAGTACTTC	CASSQQGFNEQYF
TRBV18	TRBD2	NA	TRBJ2-1	TGTGCCAGCTCTCCCCCTGGTAGCGGGGGGGCCTACAATGAGCAGTTCTTC	CASSPPGSGGAYNEQFF
TRBV4-2	NA	NA	TRBJ1-5	TGTGCCAGCAGCCAAGAAGAGGCCAGTTATCAGCCCCAGCATTTT	CASSQEEASYQPQHF
TRBV11-2	NA	few	TRBJ2-1	TGTGCCAGCAGCCCCGTGAGGAACAATGAGCAGTTCTTC	CASSPVRNNEQFF
TRBV28	TRBD2	once	TRBJ2-7	TGTGCCAGCAGTCCACCGCTAGCGGGCTCCCACGAGCAGTACTTC	CASSPPLAGSHEQYF
TRBV5-1	TRBD1	NA	TRBJ2-2	TGCGCCAGCAGCGGGGGACAGGGAGCCGGGGAGCTGTTTTTT	CASSGGQGAGELFF
TRBV28	NA	NA	TRBJ1-2	TGTGCCAGCAGATCCACTAACTATGGCTACACCTTC	CASRSTNYGYTF
TRBV4-2	NA	NA	TRBJ1-3	TGTGCCAGCAGCCAAGATGTGACGGCGGTTGGAAACACCATATATTTT	CASSQDVTAVGNTIYF
TRBV28	NA	NA	TRBJ1-4	TGTGCCAGCAGTTTACATCGGCAGGGTACTAATGAAAAACTGTTTTTT	CASSLHRQGTNEKLFF
TRBV5-6	NA	few	TRBJ1-2	TGTGCCAGCAGCTTGGGGGGACAACTAGTAACCGGCTACACCTTC	CASSLGGQLVTGYTF
TRBV9	NA	NA	TRBJ2-1	TGTGCCAGCAGCTTTAGCGGCTCGACCTACAATGAGCAGTTCTTC	CASSFSGSTYNEQFF
TRBV15	TRBD2	NA	TRBJ2-1	TGTGCCACCAGCAGAGATAGGGGTAGCGGGAGTCTGTCTGAGCAGTTCTTC	CATSRDRGSGSLSEQFF
TRBV6-1	NA	NA	TRBJ2-5	TGTGCCAGCAGTGAAAGTCTAGCTCGGGAGACCCAGTACTTC	CASSESLARETQYF
TRBV6-5	NA	NA	TRBJ1-3	TGTGCCAGCAGTTACTCCGGAGTTTTCTCTGGAAACACCATATATTTT	CASSYSGVFSGNTIYF
TRBV6-6	TRBD1	NA	TRBJ1-2	TGTGCCAGTCAACAGGGGGCGAGCTATGGCTACACCTTC	CASQQGASYGYTF
TRBV14	NA	NA	TRBJ2-1	TGTGCCAGCAGCCACCAGCCTCCTAGCTCCTACAATGAGCAGTTCTTC	CASSHQPPSSYNEQFF
TRBV29-1	NA	NA	TRBJ1-1	TGCAGCGTTGAGGTGACAGGCATGAACACTGAAGCTTTCTTT	CSVEVTGMNTEAFF
TRBV5-4	NA	once	TRBJ2-7	TGTGCCAGCAGCGCACCGGGAGATAGATACGAGCAGTACTTC	CASSAPGDRYEQYF
TRBV6-5	NA	NA	TRBJ2-1	TGTGCCAGCAGACTCAACAATGAGCAGTTCTTC	CASRLNNEQFF
TRBV5-1	TRBD2	once	TRBJ2-3	TGCGCCAGCAGCCCTGGGACTAGCGAAGATACGCAGTATTTT	CASSPGTSEDTQYF
TRBV6-5	NA	NA	TRBJ1-2	TGTGCCAGCAGGCCAACAGGGTCATATGGCTACACCTTC	CASRPTGSYGYTF
TRBV4-3	TRBD1	NA	TRBJ1-4	TGCGCCAGCAGCCAAGACAGGGGGCTCGGTGAAAAACTGTTTTTT	CASSQDRGLGEKLFF
TRBV19	TRBD1	NA	TRBJ1-2	TGTGCCAGTAGTTGGGACAGGGGGAGTTCTGGCTACACCTTC	CASSWDRGSSGYTF
TRBV29-1	NA	NA	TRBJ2-5	TGCAGCGTTGCCGGGGTCCAAGAGGCCCAGTACTTC	CSVAGVQEAQYF
TRBV6-6	NA	NA	TRBJ1-4	TGTGCCAGCAGTTACTCGACCCAGGGGAGTAATGAAAAACTGTTTTTT	CASSYSTQGSNEKLFF
TRBV14	TRBD1	NA	TRBJ1-1	TGTGCCAGCAGCCAAGATCAGGGGGAGTACACTGAAGCTTTCTTT	CASSQDQGEYTEAFF
TRBV20-1	NA	NA	TRBJ2-7	TGCAGTGCTAGAGATGGGAGCGAGCAGTACTTC	CSARDGSEQYF
TRBV10-3	TRBD1	NA	TRBJ2-5	TGTGCCATCAGTCCGGCGGACAGGGGGGGGGAGACCCAGTACTTC	CAISPADRGGETQYF
TRBV7-7	TRBD2	NA	TRBJ2-1	TGTGCTAGCAGCTTGTCCGTAGCGGGAGCGTTTTATGAGCAGTTCTTC	CASSLSVAGAFYEQFF
TRBV6-4	TRBD2	NA	TRBJ2-5	TGTGCCAGCAGTGACTACGGGACTAGCGGCGGGGTCCAAGAGACCCAGTACTTC	CASSDYGTSGGVQETQYF
TRBV21-1	NA	NA	TRBJ2-2	TGTGCCAGCAGGCGGAGATTCACCGGGGAGCTGTTTTTT	CASRRRFTGELFF
TRBV30	NA	NA	TRBJ1-1	TGTGCCTGGAGTGTTAGCGGGGGCACTTTCTTT	CAWSVSGGTFF
TRBV10-3	TRBD2	NA	TRBJ2-6	TGTGCCATCCATACGGGGGCTAGCGGGACCCCTACCGACAATTCTGGGGCCAACGTCCTGACTTTC	CAIHTGASGTPTDNSGANVLTF
TRBV30	NA	NA	TRBJ2-5	TGTGCCTGGAGTGTATTACGCGGACAAGAGACCCAGTACTTC	CAWSVLRGQETQYF
TRBV29-1	NA	NA	TRBJ1-1	TGCAGCGTTGAAAGGCCCGGGGGCACTGAAGCTTTCTTT	CSVERPGGTEAFF